A single TCR beta chain is shown here with its context. Antigen specificity is unknown. The sample originates from a study of T cells after yellow fever vaccination. Turning to the study itself: Some fractions had low cell numbers, and these were prepared with SMART-Seq v4 Ultra Low Input. General study points: Most clones from primary vaccination resurfaced after the booster (roughly 96% CD4, about 91% CD8).

Each CDR3 protein gets one entry after TCRdb re-called the 5' RACE reads with MiXCR. Among about 300,000 distinct CDR3 sequences, under 9% were seen once, and the ten largest hold around 3.5%. The CDR3 is 17 residues long. V shed 5 bases, J shed 2 bases, and the junction held 7 bases outside the gene matches. CDR1 ENHRY and CDR2 SYGVKD come from the germline V gene. Sequences were derived from CD4+ T cells sorted from PBMCs, sampled 5 days after the yellow fever booster vaccination. This chain joins TRBV10-3 and TRBJ2-3; 13 bases map to TRBD2. This receptor was taken from a man between 18 and 29 years old who received the YFV17D yellow fever vaccine. CDR3 residues: CAISRGTSGVSTDTQYF. CDR3 sequence (DNA): TGTGCCATCAGTCGAGGGACTAGCGGGGTGTCCACAGATACGCAGTATTTT.